These T cell receptor beta chains were read from a single sample in a study of tumor-infiltrating lymphocytes in localized non-small cell lung cancer. Libraries were prepared by immunoSEQ multiplex PCR; TCRdb keeps only in-frame clonotypes and omits some of them. Altogether 15,000 to 20,000 clones are present, 73% being singletons, with the ten largest covering roughly 4.5%. Material: lung tumor tissue. These receptors all stem from a human donor with non-small cell lung cancer. CDR3s include the opening cysteine and the closing phenylalanine or tryptophan. A D gene is named only where the DNA matches it firmly. Clone size is not always given. Where it is, it says once, few, many or a class for expanded clones.

J gene	V gene	D gene	clone size	CDR3 DNA	CDR3 protein
TRBJ2-3	TRBV10-3	TRBD2	NA	TGTGCCATCAGCCAGGGACTAGCGGGCGACGCGACAGATACGCAGTATTTT	CAISQGLAGDATDTQYF
TRBJ2-3	TRBV19	TRBD1	NA	TGTGCCAGTAGAAACAGGGGAGTGACTAGCACAGATACGCAGTATTTT	CASRNRGVTSTDTQYF
TRBJ2-4	TRBV6-1	NA	NA	TGTGCCAGCAGTGAAGTGGGGGCGCCAGGAAACATTCAGTACTTC	CASSEVGAPGNIQYF
TRBJ1-1	TRBV5-1	NA	NA	TGCGCCAGCCGACAGGCTATGAACACTGAAGCTTTCTTT	CASRQAMNTEAFF
TRBJ1-6	TRBV11-1	NA	NA	TGTGCCAGCAGCTTAGGGGGTAGATATAATTCACCCCTCCACTTT	CASSLGGRYNSPLHF
TRBJ2-1	TRBV6-1	TRBD2	NA	TGTGCCAGCAGTGCGAGGACTAGCGGGGGGGCAAGCTCCTACAATGAGCAGTTCTTC	CASSARTSGGASSYNEQFF
TRBJ1-2	TRBV30	NA	NA	TGTGCCTGGACCGGGACCGTAGCTAACTATGGCTACACCTTC	CAWTGTVANYGYTF
TRBJ2-2	TRBV7-2	NA	NA	TGTGCCAGCAGCTTAGACCCGGGGGCCGGGGAGCTGTTTTTT	CASSLDPGAGELFF
TRBJ1-4	TRBV2	NA	NA	TGTGCCAGCAGTGAATTAGCGCAGGGTGAAAAACTGTTTTTT	CASSELAQGEKLFF
TRBJ2-7	TRBV20-1	NA	once	TGCAGTGCTAGGGAGAACTACGAGCAGTACTTC	CSARENYEQYF
TRBJ1-1	TRBV19	NA	NA	TGTGCCAGTAGTTTGACGGGTAGTATCGACACTGAAGCTTTCTTT	CASSLTGSIDTEAFF
TRBJ1-2	TRBV10-3	TRBD1	NA	TGTGCCATCAGCCCTACAGGGGCCACGGATGGCTACACCTTC	CAISPTGATDGYTF
TRBJ1-2	TRBV7-8	NA	NA	TGTGCCAGCAGCCCGACAGAGAACTATGGCTACACCTTC	CASSPTENYGYTF
TRBJ1-5	TRBV28	NA	NA	TGTGCCAGCAGCCTAACACCTGCCCAGCCCCAGCATTTT	CASSLTPAQPQHF
TRBJ2-3	TRBV5-1	TRBD2	NA	TGCGCCAGCAGCTCGATAGCGGGAGGAACAGATACGCAGTATTTT	CASSSIAGGTDTQYF
TRBJ1-4	TRBV2	TRBD1	NA	TGTGCCAGCAGTGGAGAGGGGGCTCAGGTTGGGAATGAAAAACTGTTTTTT	CASSGEGAQVGNEKLFF
TRBJ2-3	TRBV11-2	TRBD2	NA	TGTGCCAGCAGCTTAGTAGCGGGGGGTTTCACAGATACGCAGTATTTT	CASSLVAGGFTDTQYF
TRBJ1-1	TRBV28	NA	NA	TGTGCCAGCAGTCGACCGGACTTACTGAACACTGAAGCTTTCTTT	CASSRPDLLNTEAFF
TRBJ2-3	TRBV28	NA	few	TGTGCCAGCGAGTACCGGGACGGGGTCACAGATACGCAGTATTTT	CASEYRDGVTDTQYF
TRBJ2-6	TRBV2	NA	NA	TGTGCCAGCAGTGAGCGGCGACAGGGGGCCAACGTCCTGACTTTC	CASSERRQGANVLTF
TRBJ1-1	TRBV5-1	NA	few	TGCGCCAGCAGCCAACAGGGTATCCGTTCTGAAGCTTTCTTT	CASSQQGIRSEAFF
TRBJ2-3	TRBV6-4	NA	NA	TGTGCCAGCAGCCCGGGGAGCACAGATACGCAGTATTTT	CASSPGSTDTQYF
TRBJ2-1	TRBV7-2	NA	NA	TGTGCCAGCAGCTTAGACGGATACAATGAGCAGTTCTTC	CASSLDGYNEQFF
TRBJ2-2	TRBV28	TRBD1	NA	TGTGCCAGCAGCGGCAACAGGGGTCAATTTCGGGAGCTGTTTTTT	CASSGNRGQFRELFF
TRBJ1-5	TRBV2	TRBD1	NA	TGTGCCAGCAGGAGGGAGGGGGCTCCCAATCAGCCCCAGCATTTT	CASRREGAPNQPQHF
TRBJ2-1	TRBV7-3	NA	NA	TGTGCCAGCAGCCCCGGGACCGGCCCCTACAATGAGCAGTTCTTC	CASSPGTGPYNEQFF
TRBJ2-5	TRBV7-6	TRBD2	NA	TGTGCCAGCAGCCCCCAGGGCTGGGGGGGTCAAGAGACCCAGTACTTC	CASSPQGWGGQETQYF
TRBJ1-1	TRBV7-8	NA	NA	TGTGTTACGCGCGGGTGGACGGGAAACACTGAAGCTTTCTTT	CVTRGWTGNTEAFF
TRBJ1-5	TRBV5-1	NA	NA	TGCGCCAGCAGCCGGGACGGATGGGAGGTTCAGCCCCAGCATTTT	CASSRDGWEVQPQHF
TRBJ2-7	TRBV11-2	TRBD1	NA	TGTGCCAGCACCCCCGGGACAGGGTTCGCCGAGCAGTACTTC	CASTPGTGFAEQYF
TRBJ2-2	TRBV19	NA	NA	NA	CASSILERTGELFF
TRBJ2-7	TRBV7-9	TRBD2	NA	TGTGCCAGCAGCTCGGGACTAGCTCTAACTGGGCAGTACTTC	CASSSGLALTGQYF
TRBJ2-1	TRBV7-8	NA	NA	TGTGCCGGCGCCCCGCGTCTAGCGAGTGAGCAGTTCTTC	CAGAPRLASEQFF
TRBJ1-4	TRBV4-1	NA	NA	TGCGCCAGCAGCCAAGATGGCCGGGGGCTGGGCGAAAAACTGTTTTTT	CASSQDGRGLGEKLFF
TRBJ2-7	TRBV5-1	TRBD1	NA	TGCGCCAGCAGTCCGGGACAGACGGCGTCCGAGCAGTACTTC	CASSPGQTASEQYF
TRBJ2-3	TRBV2	NA	few	TGTGCCAGCTGCCGGGTTACCACAGATACGCAGTATTTT	CASCRVTTDTQYF
TRBJ2-7	TRBV4-2	TRBD1	few	TGTGCCAGCGGGGACAGGGACGAGCAGTACTTC	CASGDRDEQYF
TRBJ2-3	TRBV2	TRBD2	NA	TGTGCCAGCATGGGTAGCGGGAGGAAAGATACGCAGTATTTT	CASMGSGRKDTQYF
TRBJ2-5	TRBV20-1	NA	NA	TGCAGTGCAGCCCAAGAGACCCAGTACTTC	CSAAQETQYF
TRBJ1-1	TRBV28	TRBD1	medium-sized	TGTGCCAGCAGGTCGGGACAGCGAAACACTGAAGCTTTCTTT	CASRSGQRNTEAFF
TRBJ1-2	TRBV9	NA	NA	TGTGCCAGCAGCGTAGGTGGCGGCTCTAACTATGGCTACACCTTC	CASSVGGGSNYGYTF
TRBJ2-5	TRBV10-3	TRBD2	NA	TGTGCCATCATGGCTACCGGGACTAAGGGGGAGACCCAGTACTTC	CAIMATGTKGETQYF
TRBJ1-1	TRBV5-1	NA	NA	TGCGCCAGCAGCTTGCTTTCCCAGGACACTGAAGCTTTCTTT	CASSLLSQDTEAFF
TRBJ1-2	TRBV4-1	NA	NA	TGCGCCAGCAGCAACACACTACAGGGTAACTATGGCTACACCTTC	CASSNTLQGNYGYTF